This TCR beta chain was sequenced during a study of beta chain features in type 1 diabetes. The V end was cut by 5 bases, the J end by 1 base, with 12 bases between. Germline CDR1 and CDR2: MGHDK and SYGVNS. The CDR3 is made up of 14 amino acids. All of the isolated RNA was reverse transcribed, so expressed TCRB transcripts were sequenced. The method was immunoSEQ multiplex PCR; TCRdb's version includes in-frame clones alone and lacks a portion of them. Here the sample spans 850,000 to 900,000 clones, 17% being singletons. This rearrangement joins TRBV25-1 to TRBJ2-7; the D call may be TRBD1 or TRBD2 (7 bases each). The material sequenced was naive CD4+ T cells from blood. This TCR was recovered from a woman aged 18-30 years in good health. CDR3 nucleotide sequence: TGTGCCAGCAGTCGACAGGGAGGGTCCTACGAGCAGTACTTC. Amino acid sequence: CASSRQGGSYEQYF.